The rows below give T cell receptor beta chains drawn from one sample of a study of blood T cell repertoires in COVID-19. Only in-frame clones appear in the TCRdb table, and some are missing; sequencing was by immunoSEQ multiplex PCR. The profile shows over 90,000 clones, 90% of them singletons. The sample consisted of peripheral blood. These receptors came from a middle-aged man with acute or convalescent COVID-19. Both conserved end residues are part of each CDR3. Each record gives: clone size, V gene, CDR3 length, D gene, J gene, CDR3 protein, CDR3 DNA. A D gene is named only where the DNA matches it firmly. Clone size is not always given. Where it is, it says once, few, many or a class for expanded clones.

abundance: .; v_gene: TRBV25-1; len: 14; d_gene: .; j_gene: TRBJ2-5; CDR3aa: CASSLTGVGETQYF; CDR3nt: TGTGCCAGCAGTTTGACGGGAGTGGGGGAGACCCAGTACTTC
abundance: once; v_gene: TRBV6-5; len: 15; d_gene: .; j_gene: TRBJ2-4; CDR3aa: CASSLTRSGKNIQYF; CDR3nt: TGTGCCAGCAGCCTAACAAGATCGGGCAAAAACATTCAGTACTTC
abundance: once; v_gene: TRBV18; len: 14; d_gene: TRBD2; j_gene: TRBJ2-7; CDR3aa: CASSPQREQYEQYF; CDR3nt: TGTGCCAGCTCACCACAGCGGGAGCAGTACGAGCAGTACTTC
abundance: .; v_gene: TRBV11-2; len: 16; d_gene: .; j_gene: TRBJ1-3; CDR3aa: CASSPEGRVYGNTIYF; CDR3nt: TGTGCCAGCAGCCCGGAAGGCAGGGTATACGGAAACACCATATATTTT
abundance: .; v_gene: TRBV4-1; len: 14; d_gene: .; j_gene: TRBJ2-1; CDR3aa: CASSQGARDNEQFF; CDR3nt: TGCGCCAGCAGCCAAGGTGCTCGGGACAATGAGCAGTTCTTC
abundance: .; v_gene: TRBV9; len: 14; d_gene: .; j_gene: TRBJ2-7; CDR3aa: CASSVIDSSYEQYF; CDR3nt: TGTGCCAGCAGCGTGATAGATAGCTCCTACGAGCAGTACTTC
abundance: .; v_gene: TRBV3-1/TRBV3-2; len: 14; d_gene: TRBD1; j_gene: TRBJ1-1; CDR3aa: CASSPTGVSTEAFF; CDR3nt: TGTGCCAGCAGCCCGACAGGGGTGTCTACTGAAGCTTTCTTT
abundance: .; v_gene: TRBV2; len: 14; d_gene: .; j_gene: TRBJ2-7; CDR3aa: CASSEVQGSYEQYF; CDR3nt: TGTGCCAGCAGTGAAGTGCAGGGCTCCTACGAGCAGTACTTC
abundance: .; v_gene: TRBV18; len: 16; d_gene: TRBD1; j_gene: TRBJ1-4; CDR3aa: CASSPPRTGSNEKLFF; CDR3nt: TGTGCCAGCTCACCACCGAGGACAGGGTCTAATGAAAAACTGTTTTTT
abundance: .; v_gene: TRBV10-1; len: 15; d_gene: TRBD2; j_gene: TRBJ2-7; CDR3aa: CASTPGLAGPYEQYF; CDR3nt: TGCGCCAGCACCCCGGGACTAGCGGGGCCCTACGAGCAGTACTTC
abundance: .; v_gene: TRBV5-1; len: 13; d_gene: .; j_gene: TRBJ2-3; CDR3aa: CASSLTGADTQYF; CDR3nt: TGCGCCAGCAGCTTGACGGGGGCAGATACGCAGTATTTT
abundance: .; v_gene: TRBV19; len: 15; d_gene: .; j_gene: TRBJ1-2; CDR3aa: CASSMLAGQSYGYTF; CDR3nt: TGTGCCAGTAGTATGCTGGCAGGGCAAAGCTATGGCTACACCTTC
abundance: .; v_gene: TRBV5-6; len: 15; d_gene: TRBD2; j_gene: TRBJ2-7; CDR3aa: CASSHRSGRSYEQYF; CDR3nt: TGTGCCAGCAGCCATCGTAGCGGGCGTTCCTACGAGCAGTACTTC
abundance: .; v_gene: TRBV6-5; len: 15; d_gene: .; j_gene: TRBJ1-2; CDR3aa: CASRRGLLANYGYTF; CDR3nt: TGTGCCAGCAGGAGAGGACTCCTAGCTAACTATGGCTACACCTTC
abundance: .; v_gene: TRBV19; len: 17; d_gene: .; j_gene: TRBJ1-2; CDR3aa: CASSTLQGLLGSYGYTF; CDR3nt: TGTGCCAGTAGTACACTACAGGGTCTTCTGGGCTCCTATGGCTACACCTTC
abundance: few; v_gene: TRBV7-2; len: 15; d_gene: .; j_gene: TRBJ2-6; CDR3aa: CASSPLGSGANVLTF; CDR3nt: TGTGCCAGCAGCCCCCTCGGGTCCGGGGCCAACGTCCTGACTTTC
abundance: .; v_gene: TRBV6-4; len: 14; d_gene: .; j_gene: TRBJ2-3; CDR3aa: CASSAGHTTDTQYF; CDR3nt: TGTGCCAGCAGTGCGGGACATACCACAGATACGCAGTATTTT
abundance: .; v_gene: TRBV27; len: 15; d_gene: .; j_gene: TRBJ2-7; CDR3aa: CASRLTGTSAYEQYF; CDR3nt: TGTGCCAGCAGACTAACCGGGACTTCAGCCTACGAGCAGTACTTC
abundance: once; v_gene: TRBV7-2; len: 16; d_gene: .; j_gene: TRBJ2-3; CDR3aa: CASSLRQALNTDTQYF; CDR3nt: TGTGCCAGCAGCTTACGCCAGGCCCTAAATACAGATACGCAGTATTTT
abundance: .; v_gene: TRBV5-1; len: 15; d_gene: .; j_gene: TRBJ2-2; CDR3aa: CASGVDRTLGGELFF; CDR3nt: TGCGCCAGCGGGGTAGACCGGACTTTAGGCGGGGAGCTGTTTTTT
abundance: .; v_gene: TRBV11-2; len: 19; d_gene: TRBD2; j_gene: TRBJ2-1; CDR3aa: CASSPRVPNPPSGIYEQFF; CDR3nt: TGTGCCAGCAGCCCTCGAGTTCCCAATCCGCCTAGCGGGATATATGAGCAGTTCTTC
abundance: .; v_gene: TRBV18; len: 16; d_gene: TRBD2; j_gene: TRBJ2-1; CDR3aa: CASSQTSGSLGNEQFF; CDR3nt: TGTGCCAGCTCACAAACTAGCGGGAGCCTAGGAAATGAGCAGTTCTTC